Each of the 27 T cell receptor beta chains below was sequenced from the same sample in a study of control samples from healthy donors and cancer patients. The repertoire was sequenced with immunoSEQ multiplex PCR; TCRdb's copy has only in-frame clones and lacks some. The table includes 150,000 to 200,000 clones, 94% detected once. The specimen was blood. The receptors shown here come from a woman aged 40 to 50 in good health.

The rearrangement links TRBV4-2 to TRBJ1-5; no definite D call. Trimming shortened V by 0 bases and J by 5 bases, and 5 bases separated the two germline ends. The CDR3 sequence is 13 residues long. Germline V gene data show CDR1 as LGHNA and CDR2 as YNFKEQ. The CDR3 loop is CASSQDRDQPQHF. In nucleotides, the CDR3 is TGTGCCAGCAGCCAAGATAGGGATCAGCCCCAGCATTTT.

The rearrangement links TRBV11-3 to TRBJ2-3; D is unclear. The V gene lost 4 bases and the J gene lost 7 bases, with 9 bases spanning the gap. Germline values: CDR1 SGHNT, CDR2 YENEEA. The CDR3 totals 12 residues. The CDR3 is CASSSRTHTQYF. Here the CDR3 DNA reads TGTGCCAGCAGCTCCCGGACGCATACGCAGTATTTT.

The gene calls are TRBV2 and TRBJ1-2, with TRBD1 matching 8 bases. Trimming took 7 bases from V and 4 from J; bases not matched to a gene: 8. CDR3 length: 14 amino acids. Germline V lookup: CDR1 SNHLY, CDR2 FYNNEI. The CDR3 DNA follows: TGTGCCAGCATCAGACAGGGGATGCCCTATGGCTACACCTTC. It codes for CASIRQGMPYGYTF. Full variable domain (outside the CDR3, taken from reference TRBV2 and TRBJ1-2): EPEVTQTPSHQVTQMGQEVILRCVPISNHLYFYWYRQILGQKVEFLVSFYNNEISEKSEIFDDQFSVERPDGSNFTLKIRSTKLEDSAMYFCASIRQGMPYGYTFGSGTRLTVV.

The DNA of the CDR3 is TGTGCCAGCAGCTTAGCACAAAGGGGGCGCGGGAGAACCTACGAGCAGTACTTC. It yields the protein CASSLAQRGRGRTYEQYF. The chain has TRBV5-4 and TRBJ2-7, with D perhaps being TRBD1 or TRBD2 (7 bases each). Germline V gene sequence: CDR1 SGHNT, CDR2 YYREEE (reference sequence). V lost 2 bases, J lost 2 bases, and 23 bases lay in between. This CDR3 contains 18 residues.

V gene TRBV5-6 combines with J gene TRBJ2-5; 11 bases are shared with TRBD1. From germline, CDR1 is SGHDT and CDR2 YYEEEE. V lost 3 bases to trimming and J lost 7 bases; unmatched junction nucleotides: 8. The CDR3 has 15 amino acids. This CDR3 is CASSSGTGGRWTQYF. The CDR3 bases are TGTGCCAGCAGCTCCGGGACAGGGGGGAGATGGACCCAGTACTTC.

The chain recombines TRBV12-5 with TRBJ2-7; D remains ambiguous. Trimming stripped 6 bases from V and 12 bases from J, with 15 bases between. The CDR3 has 11 amino acids. Per germline, CDR1 LGHNT and CDR2 FRNRAP. The CDR3: CASGPDKGPYF. CDR3 DNA: TGTGCTAGTGGACCCGATAAAGGGCCGTACTTC.

This clone appeared once. The J gene is TRBJ2-3, the V gene TRBV6-9; D gene unclear. This CDR3 is built from 16 residues. The V gene lost 2 bases and the J gene lost 2 bases, with 14 bases spanning the gap. Germline CDR1 MNHGY, CDR2 SVAAGI. CDR3 nucleotides: TGTGCCAGCAGTTATAAGGGAAGGACCCTCACAGATACGCAGTATTTT. Translated, it gives CASSYKGRTLTDTQYF.

The rearrangement links TRBV7-8 to TRBJ1-2; no firm D call. The CDR3 spans 13 residues. Trimming took 8 bases from V and 1 from J, leaving 11 bases between them. Germline V gives CDR1 SGHVS, CDR2 FQNEAQ. The CDR3 is CASGLPYNYGYTF. Here the CDR3 DNA reads TGTGCCAGCGGGCTGCCATATAACTATGGCTACACCTTC.

The V and J genes are TRBV6-5 and TRBJ2-7, with a possible D match to TRBD1 (5 bases). Looked up from germline, CDR1 is MNHEY and CDR2 is SVGAGI. This CDR3 has 14 residues. V dropped 6 bases and J dropped 3 bases, with 15 bases sitting between them. The CDR3 sequence: CASRWIGQLYEQYF. DNA of the CDR3: TGTGCCAGCAGGTGGATAGGACAACTCTACGAGCAGTACTTC.

The chain uses TRBV28 and TRBJ1-5; 8 nucleotides align to TRBD1. Germline-derived CDR1 and CDR2 are MDHEN and SYDVKM. The junction had 7 bases not matched to a gene; V was cut back by 4 bases and J by 2 bases. The CDR3 has 16 residues. CDR3: CASSYQQGVRNQPQHF. For the CDR3, the DNA is TGTGCCAGCAGTTACCAACAGGGGGTACGCAATCAGCCCCAGCATTTT. The whole variable domain, filled in from reference TRBV28 and TRBJ1-5, reads DVKVTQSSRYLVKRTGEKVFLECVQDMDHENMFWYRQDPGLGLRLIYFSYDVKMKEKGDIPEGYSVSREKKERFSLILESASTNQTSMYLCASSYQQGVRNQPQHFGDGTRLSIL.

The V gene is TRBV3-1 (or the pseudogene TRBV3-2), the J gene TRBJ2-7; D ambiguous. V lost 1 base and J 0 bases, leaving 10 bases between the germline ends. Germline V gene data show CDR1 as LGHDT and CDR2 as YNNKEL (reference sequence). This CDR3 contains 15 residues. The CDR3 DNA is TGTGCCAGCAGCCAAGTTTCGGACGGCTCCTACGAGCAGTACTTC. This codes for CASSQVSDGSYEQYF.

V is TRBV2 and J is TRBJ1-1, with 8 bases identical to TRBD1. Germline CDR1 reads SNHLY; CDR2 reads FYNNEI. This CDR3 has 14 amino acids. Trimming at V came to 6 bases and at J to 5 bases, leaving 8 bases not matched to a gene. The CDR3 here is CASRPDRVRTEAFF. In DNA form, the CDR3 reads TGTGCCAGCAGGCCGGACAGGGTAAGGACTGAAGCTTTCTTT.

The chain joins TRBV19 to TRBJ1-2, with 7 nucleotides matching TRBD1. V gave up 4 bases and J gave up 1 base; unmatched junction bases: 9. Germline lookup yields CDR1 LNHDA and CDR2 SQIVND (reference sequence). The CDR3 has 16 amino acids. This CDR3 is CASSTAGQGVNYGYTF. CDR3 coding DNA: TGTGCCAGTAGTACCGCAGGGCAGGGGGTTAACTATGGCTACACCTTC.

The chain combines TRBV7-2 with TRBJ2-5, with D perhaps assigned TRBD1 or TRBD2 (5 bases each). Germline V lookup: CDR1 SGHTA, CDR2 FQGNSA. The CDR3 loop spans 16 amino acids. V was cut by 5 bases and J by 0 bases, with 16 bases left in between. This CDR3 reads CASSPGPGQYQETQYF. CDR3 nucleotides: TGTGCCAGCAGCCCGGGGCCGGGCCAGTACCAAGAGACCCAGTACTTC. The full variable domain, rest sourced from reference TRBV7-2 and TRBJ2-5, is GAGVSQSPSNKVTEKGKDVELRCDPISGHTALYWYRQSLGQGLEFLIYFQGNSAPDKSGLPSDRFSAERTGGSVSTLTIQRTQQEDSAVYLCASSPGPGQYQETQYFGPGTRLLVL.

The V and J genes are TRBV12-5 and TRBJ2-2, with D tentatively TRBD2 (5 bases). V was pared by 2 bases and J by 5 bases, with 9 bases between. Germline CDR1 LGHNT, CDR2 FRNRAP. There are 14 residues in the CDR3. CDR3 amino acids: CASGLLSGTGELFF. The CDR3 region has the DNA TGTGCTAGTGGTTTGCTGAGCGGAACCGGGGAGCTGTTTTTT.

J is TRBJ1-3 and V is TRBV19; 7 bases fit TRBD1. From germline, CDR1 is LNHDA and CDR2 SQIVND (reference sequence). With V trimmed by 3 bases and J by 8 bases, 13 bases remained unmatched. The CDR3 is made up of 16 amino acids. The CDR3 is CASSIRRQGNFDTIYF. For the CDR3, the DNA is TGTGCCAGTAGTATTCGGCGACAGGGAAATTTCGACACCATATATTTT.

The chain is built from TRBV27 and TRBJ1-1; D is undetermined. The CDR3 spans 13 residues. CDR1 and CDR2 (germline): MNHEY, SMNVEV (reference sequence). Between the trimmed V and J ends, which lost 2 bases and 1 base, there was a span of 5 bases. The CDR3 here is CASSLTGNTEAFF. DNA of the CDR3: TGTGCCAGCAGTTTAACGGGGAACACTGAAGCTTTCTTT.

J is TRBJ1-1 and V is TRBV11-3; D possibly corresponds to TRBD1 (5 bases). The CDR3 spans 17 residues. The ends were cut back, 5 bases at V and 1 base at J, with 20 bases in the middle. CDR1 is SGHNT, CDR2 YENEEA, per germline. The CDR3 DNA sequence: TGTGCCAGCAGCCGAACCCTGCCCGGGACGGGGAACACTGAAGCTTTCTTT. Protein: CASSRTLPGTGNTEAFF.

The V call is TRBV5-1, the J call TRBJ2-1; no reliable D call. Trimming removed 5 bases at V and 7 bases at J, with 13 bases between. CDR1 SGHRS and CDR2 YFSETQ come from the germline V gene. The CDR3 is made up of 13 amino acids. CDR3 in DNA: TGCGCCAGCAGTCTTCTGGGGTTGAATGAGCAGTTCTTC. It specifies CASSLLGLNEQFF.

V usage is TRBV7-8 and J usage is TRBJ1-2; 7 bases agree with TRBD1. CDR1 is SGHVS, CDR2 FQNEAQ, per germline. The CDR3 extends over 13 amino acids. Unmatched junction bases numbered 6, after V lost 5 bases and J lost 6 bases. The CDR3, as DNA: TGTGCCAGCAGCCTCGACAGGGAACATGGCTACACCTTC. Its translation: CASSLDREHGYTF.

The V call is TRBV2, the J call TRBJ2-7; 7 nucleotides align to TRBD1. This CDR3 spans 13 amino acids. V was clipped by 6 bases and J by 3 bases; unmatched bases: 5. Germline CDR1 SNHLY, CDR2 FYNNEI. The CDR3 nucleotides read TGTGCCAGCAGAGCGGACAGGCGCTACGAGCAGTACTTC. Encoded protein: CASRADRRYEQYF. Supplemented by reference TRBV2 and TRBJ2-7, the full variable domain reads EPEVTQTPSHQVTQMGQEVILRCVPISNHLYFYWYRQILGQKVEFLVSFYNNEISEKSEIFDDQFSVERPDGSNFTLKIRSTKLEDSAMYFCASRADRRYEQYFGPGTRLTVT.

This rearrangement joins TRBV6-5 to TRBJ1-4, with D possibly matching TRBD1 (5 bases). V lost 10 bases to trimming and J lost 3 bases, with 12 bases between them. Germline assignment: CDR1 MNHEY and CDR2 SVGAGI. The CDR3 runs 13 residues. DNA for the CDR3: TGTGCCACGAGCAGGGACGCTAATGAAAAACTGTTTTTT. Protein sequence: CATSRDANEKLFF.

The rearrangement links TRBV10-3 to TRBJ2-1, with D tentatively TRBD2 (7 bases). CDR3 length: 14 amino acids. In germline, CDR1 is ENHRY, CDR2 SYGVKD. V lost 2 bases, J lost 5 bases, and 10 bases lay in between. The CDR3 DNA is TGTGCCATCAGTGAGGCGGGGGCCGACAATGAGCAGTTCTTC. Its protein product is CAISEAGADNEQFF.

The chain uses TRBV19 and TRBJ1-1, with 9 bases lining up with TRBD1. Germline CDR1 and CDR2: LNHDA and SQIVND (reference sequence). This CDR3 is 15 amino acids long. V lost 6 bases to trimming and J lost 5 bases; unmatched junction nucleotides: 10. DNA of the CDR3: TGTGCCAGTAGACTACTACAGGGGGCTGGTACTGAAGCTTTCTTT. Translating it yields CASRLLQGAGTEAFF.

The chain joins TRBV7-9 to TRBJ1-1; 9 bases are a match to TRBD1. After removal of 3 bases from V and 9 bases from J, the junction contained 8 bases not matched to a gene. The CDR3 covers 14 residues. Germline assignment: CDR1 SEHNR and CDR2 FQNEAQ (reference sequence). The DNA of the CDR3 is TGTGCCAGCAGCTTCGACAGGGGGTCCCCCCAAGCTTTCTTT. It translates to CASSFDRGSPQAFF.

The table lists this clone with a few counts. V is TRBV14 and J is TRBJ1-2, with D maybe TRBD1 (5 bases). V was clipped by 1 base and J by 2 bases, with 5 bases between them. The V gene's germline CDR1 is SGHDN and CDR2 FVKESK. The CDR3 runs 13 residues. The DNA of the CDR3 is TGTGCCAGCAGCCAAGGACAGAACTATGGCTACACCTTC. Residues: CASSQGQNYGYTF.

The chain employs TRBV4-3 and TRBJ2-2; D gene unclear. The germline gives CDR1 LGHNA, CDR2 YSLEER. Trimming shortened V by 0 bases and J by 5 bases, and 7 bases separated the two germline ends. This CDR3 region has 14 residues. The CDR3 region has the DNA TGCGCCAGCAGCCAAGATACGAGGACCGGGGAGCTGTTTTTT. This codes for CASSQDTRTGELFF.